The 2 T cell receptor beta chains listed next were all sequenced from one sample in a study of T-cell reconstitution after alpha-beta-depleted transplantation in children. As it was prepared, the TCRbeta library received unique molecular identifiers. MiXCR was run by TCRdb on the PCR reads, yielding one entry per CDR3 protein. The sample yields more than 150,000 distinct CDR3 sequences, approximately 14% seen once. The sample consisted of PBMCs from the stem cell graft donor, taken from the stem cell graft. All receptors come from a human donor who donated a stem cell graft to a child with acute lymphoblastic leukemia.

This clonotype has ten or more counts. This sequence joins TRBV29-1 and TRBJ2-2; TRBD1 might be the D (5 bases). With 6 bases removed from V and 0 bases from J, the gap between germline ends came to 17 bases. The CDR3 runs to 16 residues. The germline V gene has CDR1 SQVTM and CDR2 ANQGSEA. CDR3 in amino acids: CSVRSTVFSNTGELFF. The CDR3 region has the DNA TGCAGCGTCCGTTCGACAGTTTTCTCGAACACCGGGGAGCTGTTTTTT.

The table lists this clonotype with a few counts. This chain joins TRBV20-1 and TRBJ1-2, with a weak D call TRBD1 (6 bases). The CDR3 covers 14 residues. Germline V gene lookup returns CDR1 DFQATT and CDR2 SNEGSKA (reference sequence). With 1 base removed from V and 4 bases from J, the gap between germline ends came to 13 bases. CDR3 in DNA: TGCAGTGCTAGAGTTCGGGGGGCTCCCTATGGCTACACCTTC. Protein product: CSARVRGAPYGYTF.